Shown below are 17 T cell receptor beta chains from a single sample sequenced in a study of blood T cell repertoires in COVID-19. Profiled with immunoSEQ multiplex PCR; TCRdb holds only in-frame clones, not every one. Of about 99,000 clones in the sample, approximately 84% were seen once. Sequencing was carried out using peripheral blood. All receptors come from a man aged 60 to 69 with acute or convalescent COVID-19.

The V and J genes are TRBV7-2 and TRBJ2-1; TRBD1 matches at 12 bases. This CDR3 has 15 amino acids. The J segment lost 6 bases and the V segment lost 8 bases, leaving 8 bases of the junction unmatched. CDR1 is SGHTA and CDR2 is FQGNSA in the germline V gene. CDR3 residues: CASVHGTGGFNEQFF. As DNA, the CDR3 is TGTGCCAGCGTCCATGGGACAGGGGGCTTCAATGAGCAGTTCTTC.

The V call is TRBV5-1, the J call TRBJ2-3; D possibly corresponds to TRBD1 (6 bases). The CDR3 contains 15 residues. In germline, CDR1 is SGHRS, CDR2 YFSETQ. Trimming pared 0 bases from V and 0 bases from J, leaving 8 bases between. This CDR3 reads CASSLAGQSTDTQYF. CDR3 in DNA: TGCGCCAGCAGCTTGGCCGGACAGAGCACAGATACGCAGTATTTT.

V usage is TRBV7-6 and J usage is TRBJ2-1; 9 bases are a match to TRBD1. The CDR3 is made up of 16 amino acids. Per the germline V gene, CDR1 is SGHVS and CDR2 is FNYEAQ. Unmatched junction bases numbered 8, after V lost 4 bases and J lost 4 bases. Here the CDR3 reads CASSYPRTGAYNEQFF. Here the CDR3 DNA reads TGTGCCAGCAGCTACCCCCGGACAGGGGCGTACAATGAGCAGTTCTTC.

This clone was seen a handful of times. The rearrangement links TRBV3-1 (or the pseudogene TRBV3-2) to TRBJ1-1; D not resolved. Trimming cost V 0 bases and J 1 base, with 9 bases left between them. The length of the CDR3 is 15 residues. Germline assignment: CDR1 LGHDT and CDR2 YNNKEL (reference sequence). CDR3 region: CASSQETLQNTEAFF. The CDR3 DNA sequence: TGTGCCAGCAGCCAAGAGACACTGCAGAACACTGAAGCTTTCTTT.

The V and J genes are TRBV5-5 and TRBJ1-1; a possible D gene is TRBD1 (6 bases). The germline gives CDR1 SGHKS, CDR2 YYEKEE (reference sequence). V dropped 9 bases and J dropped 5 bases, with 17 bases sitting between them. This CDR3 comprises 13 residues. CDR3 loop: CATSGAGRTEAFF. CDR3 sequence (DNA): TGTGCCACCTCAGGGGCGGGTCGGACTGAAGCTTTCTTT.

The V call is TRBV7-9, the J call TRBJ1-6; TRBD1 matches 7 bases. Germline V gene lookup returns CDR1 SEHNR and CDR2 FQNEAQ (reference sequence). Trimming took 5 bases from V and 7 from J; bases not matched to a gene: 5. This CDR3 comprises 14 residues. CDR3 sequence reads: CASSTGTVNSPLHF. For the CDR3, the DNA is TGTGCCAGCAGCACCGGGACAGTGAATTCACCCCTCCACTTT.

The rearrangement joins TRBV19 to TRBJ1-5; D gene unclear. The germline gives CDR1 LNHDA, CDR2 SQIVND (reference sequence). V lost 3 bases, J lost 6 bases, and 21 bases lay in between. The CDR3 runs to 17 residues. The CDR3 DNA is TGTGCCAGTAGTATTCAGGCGTGGGTGTGGCCCCCTCAGCCCCAGCATTTT. Translation: CASSIQAWVWPPQPQHF.

The chain recombines TRBV5-1 with TRBJ1-2, with D possibly matching TRBD1 (6 bases). V was trimmed by 2 bases and J by 4 bases, leaving 12 bases between them. The CDR3 consists of 14 residues. Germline assignment: CDR1 SGHRS and CDR2 YFSETQ. The CDR3 DNA is TGCGCCAGCAGCTTCTCTGCGGGGGCCTATGGCTACACCTTC. This gives the protein CASSFSAGAYGYTF.

The chain carries TRBV6-4 and TRBJ1-5, with 11 bases that match TRBD1. J lost 3 bases, V lost 0 bases, and 7 bases had no gene match. The germline gives CDR1 MRHNA, CDR2 SNTAGT. The CDR3 extends over 18 amino acids. This CDR3 is CASSDSEDRGRINQPQHF. The CDR3 DNA reads as TGTGCCAGCAGTGACTCTGAGGACAGGGGGCGCATCAATCAGCCCCAGCATTTT.

The chain links TRBV11-2 to TRBJ1-6; the D gene is possibly TRBD1 (5 bases). The CDR3 runs 15 residues. V dropped 8 bases and J dropped 0 bases, with 11 bases sitting between them. Germline V CDR1 and CDR2: SGHAT, FQNNGV. CDR3 DNA sequence: TGTGCCAGCGGAACAGGAGTCTCCTATAATTCACCCCTCCACTTT. Translated, it gives CASGTGVSYNSPLHF. Variable domain in full (rest from reference TRBV11-2 and TRBJ1-6): EAGVAQSPRYKIIEKRQSVAFWCNPISGHATLYWYQQILGQGPKLLIQFQNNGVVDDSQLPKDRFSAERLKGVDSTLKIQPAKLEDSAVYLCASGTGVSYNSPLHFGNGTRLTVT.

This clone has more than one count but fewer than ten. The chain carries TRBV4-1 and TRBJ1-3; D is possibly TRBD1 (6 bases). This CDR3 is built from 13 residues. Germline V gene sequence: CDR1 MGHRA, CDR2 YSYEKL. V lost 0 bases and J 15 bases, leaving 15 bases between the germline ends. DNA of the CDR3: TGCGCCAGCAGCCAAGAACAGGGCCTATTAGGATATTTT. Its translation is CASSQEQGLLGYF.

V and J are TRBV6-6 and TRBJ2-1; 10 nucleotides align to TRBD2. Losses at the gene ends were 5 bases for V and 8 bases for J; bases not matched to a gene: 6. The CDR3 runs to 14 residues. Germline loops: CDR1 MNHNY, CDR2 SVGAGI (reference sequence). The CDR3, as DNA: TGTGCCAGCAGTCTAGCGGGAGTGGGCGATGAGCAGTTCTTC. It translates to CASSLAGVGDEQFF.

The CDR3 region has the DNA TGCGCCAGCAGCTTGGAAGCGCAGGGGTGGGGTGAAAAACTGTTTTTT. This translates into CASSLEAQGWGEKLFF. J is TRBJ1-4 and V is TRBV5-1; D may be TRBD1 (6 bases). The CDR3 contains 16 residues. Germline V gene data show CDR1 as SGHRS and CDR2 as YFSETQ. Trimming pared 0 bases from V and 7 bases from J, leaving 16 bases between.

V usage is TRBV6-5 and J usage is TRBJ1-5; D gene uncertain. This CDR3 is built from 13 residues. Germline values: CDR1 MNHEY, CDR2 SVGAGI. Trimming removed 6 bases from V and 7 bases from J, with 13 bases in between. The CDR3 protein is CASRLGVGQPQHF. The CDR3 DNA reads as TGTGCCAGCAGACTAGGTGTGGGCCAGCCCCAGCATTTT.

The J gene is TRBJ2-2, the V gene TRBV19; 10 nucleotides line up with TRBD2. The CDR3 runs 16 residues. Per the germline V gene, CDR1 is LNHDA and CDR2 is SQIVND (reference sequence). Losses at the gene ends were 7 bases for V and 2 bases for J; bases not matched to a gene: 7. This CDR3 is CASKGSSGSNTGELFF. In nucleotides, the CDR3 is TGTGCCAGTAAGGGATCTAGCGGGAGTAACACCGGGGAGCTGTTTTTT.

The rearrangement joins TRBV27 to TRBJ1-1; D possibly corresponds to TRBD1 (5 bases). With 4 bases removed from V and 1 base from J, the gap between germline ends came to 10 bases. The CDR3 is 14 residues long. The V gene's germline CDR1 is MNHEY and CDR2 SMNVEV (reference sequence). The CDR3 here is CASSSTVANTEAFF. The CDR3 DNA follows: TGTGCCAGCAGTTCGACAGTGGCGAACACTGAAGCTTTCTTT.

The CDR3 bases are TGCAGTGCTAGTCAGGGTACAAGCAATCAGCCCCAGCATTTT. It codes for CSASQGTSNQPQHF. The chain employs TRBV20-1 and TRBJ1-5; a weak D match, TRBD1 (5 bases). The CDR3 totals 14 residues. Trimming shortened V by 3 bases and J by 1 base, and 10 bases separated the two germline ends. Germline-derived CDR1 and CDR2 are DFQATT and SNEGSKA (reference sequence).